The 26 T cell receptor beta chains reported below all come from one sample, sequenced in a study of Graves' ophthalmopathy and Graves' hyperthyroidism (dated by TCRdb to the late 2010s). The reads were generated on an Illumina HiSeq 2000. TCR beta CDR3 regions were amplified from RNA transcripts for repertoire sequencing. A first-round RT-PCR used HTBI primers with the Qiagen OneStep RT-PCR kit, followed by a second-round multiplex PCR, size selection and purification. The public reads were quality trimmed at Q25 with fastp and then assembled into clones with MiXCR by TCRdb, keeping productive beta chains. CDR3 protein sequences are deduplicated, and each keeps its most common genes and DNA. The sample table holds some 520,000 distinct CDR3 sequences, of which around 14% were seen once. 9.8% of the sample belongs to the ten largest clones. The sample consisted of blood. These receptors originate from a woman aged 25 to 45 with Graves' ophthalmopathy. Donor details come from another sample of the same person, matched by shared clones.

The V call is TRBV20-1, the J call TRBJ1-2, with 11 bases lining up with TRBD1. V lost 0 bases, J lost 8 bases, and 8 bases stayed unmatched. Per the germline V gene, CDR1 is DFQATT and CDR2 is SNEGSKA (reference sequence). CDR3 length: 15 amino acids. CDR3 DNA sequence: TGCAGTGCTAGAGACCTAGGACAGGGGGCGGGGGGCTACACCTTC. Residues: CSARDLGQGAGGYTF.

This clonotype was counted ten times or more. The V gene is TRBV6-1, the J gene TRBJ2-5; TRBD2 matches at 7 bases. J gave up 2 bases and V 5 bases, and 8 bases lay outside the gene matches. Per germline, CDR1 MNHNS and CDR2 SASEGT. The CDR3 sequence is 15 residues long. CDR3 nucleotides: TGTGCCAGCAGTCCCTCCTGGGGAGGGCAAGAGACCCAGTACTTC. Protein sequence: CASSPSWGGQETQYF.

This clonotype was detected many times. The CDR3 loop is CSARDLTFQETQYF. CDR3 in DNA: TGCAGTGCTAGAGATTTGACATTCCAAGAGACCCAGTACTTC. V and J are TRBV20-1 and TRBJ2-5; no definite D call. Looked up from germline, CDR1 is DFQATT and CDR2 is SNEGSKA (reference sequence). V lost 0 bases and J lost 1, with 9 bases in between. CDR3 length: 14 residues.

This clonotype came up many times. The V call is TRBV20-1, the J call TRBJ1-5; perhaps TRBD1 as D (5 bases). The CDR3 runs to 14 residues. Germline V gene lookup returns CDR1 DFQATT and CDR2 SNEGSKA (reference sequence). With 3 bases removed from V and 3 bases from J, the gap between germline ends came to 12 bases. In nucleotides, the CDR3 is TGCAGTGCTAGCCTTCAGGGCCCCAATCAGCCCCAGCATTTT. Amino acid sequence: CSASLQGPNQPQHF.

Ten or more counts support this clonotype. As the CDR3 is not closed by the conserved phenylalanine or tryptophan, this likely results from a read error. The chain links TRBV29-1 to TRBJ2-7; D possibly corresponds to TRBD1 (6 bases). Germline CDR1 is SQVTM and CDR2 is ANQGSEA. CDR3 length: 15 residues. Trimming pared 6 bases from V and 0 bases from J, leaving 18 bases between. The CDR3 coding sequence is TGCAGCGTCAAGGCGACAGGCCTGAGCTCCTACGAGCAGTACCTC. Translated: CSVKATGLSSYEQYL.

In this sample, this clonotype turned up many times. The J gene is TRBJ1-3, the V gene TRBV6-5; D gene unclear. The CDR3 contains 14 residues. The V end lost 3 bases, the J end lost 2 bases, and 8 bases lay between the germline ends. The germline V gene has CDR1 MNHEY and CDR2 SVGAGI. Here the CDR3 reads CASSYSPPGNTIYF. Written as DNA, the CDR3 is TGTGCCAGCAGTTATAGCCCCCCTGGAAACACCATATATTTT.

This clonotype was found many times. The V and J genes are TRBV12-3 or TRBV12-4 and TRBJ2-2; unclear D gene. CDR3 size: 13 residues. Trimming took off 4 bases at V and 1 base at J, with 4 bases between the two ends. CDR3 sequence (DNA): TGTGCCAGCAGTTCCAAGAACACCGGGGAGCTGTTTTTT. Amino acid sequence: CASSSKNTGELFF.

The gene calls are TRBV28 and TRBJ1-1; 7 nucleotides align to TRBD1. CDR3 length: 13 residues. Germline V CDR1 and CDR2: MDHEN, SYDVKM. The V segment lost 7 bases and the J segment 8 bases; nucleotides outside the gene matches: 10. CDR3 sequence reads: CASTTGAFREAFF. Here the CDR3 DNA reads TGTGCCAGCACAACAGGGGCGTTCAGAGAAGCTTTCTTT.

The gene calls are TRBV30 and TRBJ2-7; D is unclear. Between the trimmed V and J ends, which lost 0 bases and 5 bases, there was a span of 11 bases. The germline gives CDR1 GTSNPN, CDR2 SVGIG (reference sequence). There are 13 residues in the CDR3. CDR3 nucleotides: TGTGCCTGGAGTGTAAGATCGTCGAACGAGCAGTACTTC. Its translation is CAWSVRSSNEQYF.

This clonotype appeared many times. The V and J genes are TRBV28 and TRBJ2-7; D unclear. Trimming removed 7 bases at V and 6 bases at J, with 13 bases between. The CDR3 is made up of 12 amino acids. The germline CDR1 and CDR2 sequences are MDHEN and SYDVKM. The DNA for the CDR3 is TGTGCCAGCACCCAAGGTCCCGCCGAGCAGTACTTC. It is translated as CASTQGPAEQYF.

This clonotype was recorded at least ten times. The J gene is TRBJ2-7, the V gene TRBV19, with D possibly TRBD1 on 6 matching bases. Looked up from germline, CDR1 is LNHDA and CDR2 is SQIVND (reference sequence). The CDR3 contains 14 residues. V was pared by 3 bases and J by 5 bases, with 14 bases between. CDR3: CASSIVGAPNEQYF. The CDR3 DNA reads TGTGCCAGTAGTATTGTGGGGGCGCCTAACGAGCAGTACTTC.

This clonotype was seen many times. The chain carries TRBV18 and TRBJ1-2; D gene unclear. The CDR3 runs 16 residues. V shed 0 bases and J shed 4 bases, with 15 bases lying between them. Germline loops: CDR1 KGHSH, CDR2 LQKENI. CDR3 coding DNA: TGTGCCAGCTCACCACCTCTGGGCCTCGTGGGCTATGGCTACACCTTC. Translated: CASSPPLGLVGYGYTF. Full variable domain (missing parts from reference TRBV18 and TRBJ1-2): NAGVMQNPRHLVRRRGQEARLRCSPMKGHSHVYWYRQLPEEGLKFMVYLQKENIIDESGMPKERFSAEFPKEGPSILRIQQVVRGDSAAYFCASSPPLGLVGYGYTFGSGTRLTVV.

There are many counts of this clonotype. The chain is built from TRBV28 and TRBJ1-1, with TRBD1 matching over 7 bases. The germline CDR1 and CDR2 sequences are MDHEN and SYDVKM. Trimming at V came to 1 base and at J to 10 bases, leaving 3 bases not matched to a gene. The CDR3 is made up of 12 amino acids. The CDR3 region is CASSLYRGTAFF. In DNA, the CDR3 is TGTGCCAGCAGTTTATACAGGGGAACAGCTTTCTTT.

This rearrangement joins TRBV18 to TRBJ2-7, with D possibly matching TRBD1 (5 bases). This CDR3 comprises 15 residues. Trimming stripped 2 bases from V and 3 bases from J, with 14 bases between. Germline assignment: CDR1 KGHSH and CDR2 LQKENI. In DNA, the CDR3 is TGTGCCAGCTCACCAGGATATGGGGCCAGCTACGAGCAGTACTTC. Translated: CASSPGYGASYEQYF.

This clonotype was detected many times. This chain joins TRBV6-1 and TRBJ2-2, with D uncertain. Germline CDR1 is MNHNS and CDR2 is SASEGT. This CDR3 has 15 amino acids. V was trimmed by 0 bases and J by 6 bases, leaving 11 bases between them. Here the CDR3 DNA reads TGTGCCAGCAGTGAAGCTCCGGAACCGGCCGGGGAGCTGTTTTTT. Its translation is CASSEAPEPAGELFF.

This clonotype occurred many times. The gene calls are TRBV6-1 and TRBJ2-2; 12 bases fit TRBD1. The ends lost 6 bases at V and 4 bases at J; junction bases unmatched: 3. Germline assignment: CDR1 MNHNS and CDR2 SASEGT. The CDR3 runs to 15 residues. CDR3: CASSLGQGATGELFF. As DNA, the CDR3 is TGTGCCAGCAGCTTGGGACAGGGGGCCACCGGGGAGCTGTTTTTT.

Note on this clonotype: This clone may be a read error of a much larger clone one base away. This chain connects TRBV30 to TRBJ1-2; D unclear. The CDR3 totals 10 residues. The germline V gene encodes CDR1 GTSNPN and CDR2 SVGIG (reference sequence). Trimming cost V 6 bases and J 5 bases, with 7 bases left between them. CDR3 sequence (DNA): TGTGCCTGTAGTCGATATGGCTACACCTTC. It encodes CACSRYGYTF.

This clonotype was found many times. The rearrangement joins TRBV27 to TRBJ2-7; no reliable D call. The CDR3 loop spans 18 amino acids. CDR1 and CDR2 (germline): MNHEY, SMNVEV (reference sequence). V lost 2 bases to trimming and J lost 6 bases, with 26 bases between them. CDR3 nucleotides: TGTGCCAGCAGTTTAAAGGCCTCAACTCTTAGCATCAAGGGCGAGCAGTACTTC. Its translation is CASSLKASTLSIKGEQYF.

The sample holds many counts of this clonotype. The chain has TRBV6-2 or TRBV6-3 and TRBJ2-7; unclear D gene. CDR3 size: 14 residues. CDR1 MNHEY and CDR2 SVGEGT come from the germline V gene. V was cut by 2 bases and J by 2 bases, with 10 bases left in between. CDR3 in DNA: TGTGCCAGCAGTTACAACGGTATCACCTACGAGCAGTACTTC. This encodes CASSYNGITYEQYF.

This clonotype was observed at least ten times. The V gene is TRBV20-1, the J gene TRBJ1-2; D remains unclear. CDR1 is DFQATT and CDR2 is SNEGSKA in the germline V gene (reference sequence). CDR3 length: 13 amino acids. Trimming cost V 3 bases and J 0 bases, with 8 bases left between them. CDR3 coding DNA: TGCAGTGCTAGTGCGGCCACTAACTATGGCTACACCTTC. Encoded protein: CSASAATNYGYTF.

The table lists this clonotype with many counts. DNA for the CDR3: TGCAGTGCTAGCGGGATTAGCTCCTACGAGCAGTACTTC. Its translation is CSASGISSYEQYF. V and J are TRBV20-1 and TRBJ2-7; D may be TRBD2 (5 bases). The germline CDR1 and CDR2 sequences are DFQATT and SNEGSKA (reference sequence). CDR3 length equals 13 residues. V shed 3 bases and J shed 0 bases, with 9 bases lying between them.

J is TRBJ2-5 and V is TRBV19; 9 bases line up with TRBD2. Unmatched junction bases numbered 9, after V lost 5 bases and J lost 2 bases. The CDR3 is 16 residues long. Per the germline V gene, CDR1 is LNHDA and CDR2 is SQIVND (reference sequence). In DNA form, the CDR3 reads TGTGCCAGTAGTCCCCGTGGAGCGGGGGGTCAAGAGACCCAGTACTTC. Amino acids: CASSPRGAGGQETQYF. The full variable domain, its missing parts supplied by reference TRBV19 and TRBJ2-5, is DGGITQSPKYLFRKEGQNVTLSCEQNLNHDAMYWYRQDPGQGLRLIYYSQIVNDFQKGDIAEGYSVSREKKESFPLTVTSAQKNPTAFYLCASSPRGAGGQETQYFGPGTRLLVL.

The CDR3 nucleotides are TGTGCCAGCAGGAAGGCAGACAGGGGGCGCTTAATCAGCTACTACTACGAGCAGTACTTC. This codes for CASRKADRGRLISYYYEQYF. The genes are TRBV2 and TRBJ2-7; 10 nucleotides match TRBD1. Germline assignment: CDR1 SNHLY and CDR2 FYNNEI. This CDR3 is built from 20 residues. The J segment lost 3 bases and the V segment lost 6 bases, leaving 23 bases of the junction unmatched.

This clonotype was seen repeatedly, ten times or more. J is TRBJ1-2 and V is TRBV24-1, with 7 bases lining up with TRBD1. J was trimmed by 6 bases and V by 4 bases; bases with no gene match: 1. Germline V gene lookup returns CDR1 KGHDR and CDR2 SFDVKD. This CDR3 comprises 12 residues. The CDR3 here is CATSEGTDGYTF. The CDR3 DNA reads TGTGCCACCAGTGAAGGGACAGATGGCTACACCTTC.

This clonotype was seen a few times. The genes are TRBV6-1 and TRBJ1-6; no clear D. V lost 6 bases to trimming and J lost 10 bases, with 10 bases between them. Germline assignment: CDR1 MNHNS and CDR2 SASEGT. The CDR3 length is 12 residues. CDR3 amino acids: CASSFAGSPLHF. CDR3 DNA: TGTGCCAGCAGCTTTGCGGGGTCACCCCTCCACTTT.

This clonotype was detected ten times or more. The V and J genes are TRBV20-1 and TRBJ1-2; no clear D gene. This CDR3 contains 12 residues. The V gene lost 5 bases and the J gene lost 3 bases, with 10 bases spanning the gap. Germline V lookup: CDR1 DFQATT, CDR2 SNEGSKA (reference sequence). CDR3 nucleotides: TGCAGTGCTGGGATTAATGACTATGGCTACACCTTC. Its protein is CSAGINDYGYTF.